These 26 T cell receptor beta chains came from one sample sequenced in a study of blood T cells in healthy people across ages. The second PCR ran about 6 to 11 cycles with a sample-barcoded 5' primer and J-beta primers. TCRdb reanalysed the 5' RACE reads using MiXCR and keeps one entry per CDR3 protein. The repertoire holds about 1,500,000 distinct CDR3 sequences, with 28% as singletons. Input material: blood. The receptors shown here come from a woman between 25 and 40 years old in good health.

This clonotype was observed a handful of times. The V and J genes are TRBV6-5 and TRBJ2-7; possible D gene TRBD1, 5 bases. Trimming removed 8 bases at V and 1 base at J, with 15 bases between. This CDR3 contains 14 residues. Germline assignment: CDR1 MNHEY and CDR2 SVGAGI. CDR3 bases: TGTGCCAGCGCAATGATGGGGCGGTCCTACGAGCAGTACTTC. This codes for CASAMMGRSYEQYF.

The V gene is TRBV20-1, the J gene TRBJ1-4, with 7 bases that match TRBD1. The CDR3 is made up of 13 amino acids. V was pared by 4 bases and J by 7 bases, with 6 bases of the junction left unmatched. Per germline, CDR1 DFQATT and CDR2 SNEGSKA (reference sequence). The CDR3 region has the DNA TGCAGTGCTACAGACAGGGTGGGTGAAAAACTGTTTTTT. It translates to CSATDRVGEKLFF.

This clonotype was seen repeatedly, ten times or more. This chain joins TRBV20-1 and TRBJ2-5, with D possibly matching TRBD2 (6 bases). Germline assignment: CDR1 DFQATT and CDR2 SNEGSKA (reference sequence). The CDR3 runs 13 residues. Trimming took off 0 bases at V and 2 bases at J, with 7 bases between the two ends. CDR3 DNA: TGCAGTGCTAGAGAGGGACTTCAAGAGACCCAGTACTTC. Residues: CSAREGLQETQYF.

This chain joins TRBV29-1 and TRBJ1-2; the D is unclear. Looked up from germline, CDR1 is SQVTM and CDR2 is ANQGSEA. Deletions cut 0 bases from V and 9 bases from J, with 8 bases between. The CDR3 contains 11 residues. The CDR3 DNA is TGCAGCGTTGAAGACGGGGTGAGCTACACCTTC. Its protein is CSVEDGVSYTF.

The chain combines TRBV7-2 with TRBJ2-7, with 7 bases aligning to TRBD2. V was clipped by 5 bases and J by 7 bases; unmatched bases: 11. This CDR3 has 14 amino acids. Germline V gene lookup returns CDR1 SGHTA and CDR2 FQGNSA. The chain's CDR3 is CASSRLRETGEQYF. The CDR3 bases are TGTGCCAGCAGCCGTCTGCGGGAGACCGGGGAGCAGTACTTC.

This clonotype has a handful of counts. Written as DNA, the CDR3 is TGTGCCAGCTCACCAAACCGGGACAGCATACGGGAGCAGTACTTC. Residues: CASSPNRDSIREQYF. This chain joins TRBV18 and TRBJ2-4; the D gene is possibly TRBD1 (7 bases). CDR1 and CDR2 from the germline V gene are KGHSH and LQKENI. The CDR3 is 15 residues long. Trimming took off 2 bases at V and 13 bases at J, with 21 bases between the two ends.

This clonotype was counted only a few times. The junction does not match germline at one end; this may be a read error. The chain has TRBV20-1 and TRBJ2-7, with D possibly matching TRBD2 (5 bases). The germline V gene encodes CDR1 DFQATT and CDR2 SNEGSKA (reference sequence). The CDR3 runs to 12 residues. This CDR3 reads CRARFAGYEQYF. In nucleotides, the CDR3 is TGCAGGGCTAGATTTGCGGGCTACGAGCAGTACTTC.

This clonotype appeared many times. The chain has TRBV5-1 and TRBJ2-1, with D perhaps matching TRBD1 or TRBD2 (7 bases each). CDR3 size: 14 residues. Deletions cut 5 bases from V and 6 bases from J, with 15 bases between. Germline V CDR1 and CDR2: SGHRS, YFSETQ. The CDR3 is CASSPGRGGNEQFF. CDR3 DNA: TGCGCCAGCAGTCCGGGCAGGGGGGGCAATGAGCAGTTCTTC.

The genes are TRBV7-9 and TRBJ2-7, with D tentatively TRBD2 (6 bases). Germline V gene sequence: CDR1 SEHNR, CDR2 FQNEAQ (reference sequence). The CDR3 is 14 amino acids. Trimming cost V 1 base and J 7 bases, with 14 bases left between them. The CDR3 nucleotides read TGTGCCAGCAGCTTAGTCCCCGGGGAGGATGAGCAGTACTTC. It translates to CASSLVPGEDEQYF.

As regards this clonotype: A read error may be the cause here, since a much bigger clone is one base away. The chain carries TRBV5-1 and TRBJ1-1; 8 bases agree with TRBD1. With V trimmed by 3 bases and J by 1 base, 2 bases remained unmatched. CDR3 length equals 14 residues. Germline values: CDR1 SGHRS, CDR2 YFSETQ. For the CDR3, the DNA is TGCGCCAGCAGCTCGGGACAGGAGAACACTGAAGCTTTCTTT. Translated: CASSSGQENTEAFF.

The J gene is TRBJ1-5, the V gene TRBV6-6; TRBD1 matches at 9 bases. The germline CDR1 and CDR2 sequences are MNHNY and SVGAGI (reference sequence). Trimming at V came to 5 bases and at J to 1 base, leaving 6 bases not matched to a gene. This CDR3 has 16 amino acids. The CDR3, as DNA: TGTGCCAGCAGTCCTACCGGGACAGGGAGCAATCAGCCCCAGCATTTT. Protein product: CASSPTGTGSNQPQHF.

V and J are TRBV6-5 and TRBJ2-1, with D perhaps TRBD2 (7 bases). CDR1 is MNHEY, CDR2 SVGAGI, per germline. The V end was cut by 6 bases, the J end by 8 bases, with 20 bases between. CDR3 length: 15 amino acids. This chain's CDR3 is CASSRRGGLVYEQFF. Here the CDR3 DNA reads TGTGCCAGCAGCCGTAGGGGGGGATTAGTCTATGAGCAGTTCTTC.

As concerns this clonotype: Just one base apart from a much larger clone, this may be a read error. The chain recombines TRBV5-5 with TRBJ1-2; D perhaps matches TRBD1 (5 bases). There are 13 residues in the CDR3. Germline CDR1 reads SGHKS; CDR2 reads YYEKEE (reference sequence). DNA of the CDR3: TGTACCAGCAGCCCCCGGGGCCTCTATGGCTACACCTTC. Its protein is CTSSPRGLYGYTF.

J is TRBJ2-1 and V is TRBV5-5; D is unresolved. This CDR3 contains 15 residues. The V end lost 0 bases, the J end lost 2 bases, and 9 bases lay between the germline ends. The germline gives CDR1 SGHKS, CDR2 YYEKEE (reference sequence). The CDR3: CASSLVHYTYNEQFF. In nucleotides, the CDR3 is TGTGCCAGCAGCTTGGTACACTATACCTACAATGAGCAGTTCTTC.

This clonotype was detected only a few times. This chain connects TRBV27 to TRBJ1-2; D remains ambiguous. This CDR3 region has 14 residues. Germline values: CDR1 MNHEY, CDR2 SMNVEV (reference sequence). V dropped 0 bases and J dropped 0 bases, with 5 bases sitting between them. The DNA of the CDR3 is TGTGCCAGCAGTTTATCTTACGCTAACTATGGCTACACCTTC. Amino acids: CASSLSYANYGYTF.

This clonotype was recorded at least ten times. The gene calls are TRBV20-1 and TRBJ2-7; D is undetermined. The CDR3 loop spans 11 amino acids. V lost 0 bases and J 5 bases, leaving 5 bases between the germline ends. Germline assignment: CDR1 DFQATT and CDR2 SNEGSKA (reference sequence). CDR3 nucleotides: TGCAGTGCTAGAGACAAAGACGAGCAGTACTTC. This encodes CSARDKDEQYF.

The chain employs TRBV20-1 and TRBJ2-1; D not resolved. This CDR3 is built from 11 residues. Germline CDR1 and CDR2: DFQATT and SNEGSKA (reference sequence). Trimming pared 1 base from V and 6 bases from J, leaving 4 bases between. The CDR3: CSARAINEQFF. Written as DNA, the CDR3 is TGCAGTGCTAGAGCTATCAATGAGCAGTTCTTC.

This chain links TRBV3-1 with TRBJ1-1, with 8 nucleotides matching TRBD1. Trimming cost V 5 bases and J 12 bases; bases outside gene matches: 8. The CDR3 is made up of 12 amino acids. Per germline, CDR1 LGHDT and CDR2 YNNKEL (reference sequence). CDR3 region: CASSAIGQGTFF. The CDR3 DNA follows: TGTGCCAGCAGCGCCATCGGACAGGGAACTTTCTTT.

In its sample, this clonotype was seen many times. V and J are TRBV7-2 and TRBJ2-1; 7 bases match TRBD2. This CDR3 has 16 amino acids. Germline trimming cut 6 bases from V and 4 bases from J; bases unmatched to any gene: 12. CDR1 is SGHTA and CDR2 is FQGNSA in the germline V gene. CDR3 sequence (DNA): TGTGCCAGCAGTCTATGGGGGGAGGGGCGGTACAATGAGCAGTTCTTC. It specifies CASSLWGEGRYNEQFF.

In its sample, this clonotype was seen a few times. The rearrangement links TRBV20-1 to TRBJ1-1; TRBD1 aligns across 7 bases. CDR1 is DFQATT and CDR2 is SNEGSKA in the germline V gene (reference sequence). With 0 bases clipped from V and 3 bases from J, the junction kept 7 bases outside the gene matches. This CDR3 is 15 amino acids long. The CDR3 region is CSARDATGTDTEAFF. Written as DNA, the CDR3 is TGCAGTGCTAGAGACGCGACAGGGACGGACACTGAAGCTTTCTTT.

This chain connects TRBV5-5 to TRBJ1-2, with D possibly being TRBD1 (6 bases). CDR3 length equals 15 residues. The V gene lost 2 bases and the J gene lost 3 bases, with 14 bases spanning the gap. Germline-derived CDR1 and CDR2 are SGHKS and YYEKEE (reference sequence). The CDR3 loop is CASSFQLGGYYGYTF. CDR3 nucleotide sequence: TGTGCCAGCAGCTTCCAATTAGGGGGGTACTATGGCTACACCTTC.

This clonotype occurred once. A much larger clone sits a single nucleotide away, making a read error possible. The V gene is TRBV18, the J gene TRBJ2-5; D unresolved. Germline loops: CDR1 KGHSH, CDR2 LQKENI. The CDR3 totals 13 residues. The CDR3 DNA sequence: TGTACCAGCTCACTAAAGTACCAAGAGACCCAGTACTTC. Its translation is CTSSLKYQETQYF.

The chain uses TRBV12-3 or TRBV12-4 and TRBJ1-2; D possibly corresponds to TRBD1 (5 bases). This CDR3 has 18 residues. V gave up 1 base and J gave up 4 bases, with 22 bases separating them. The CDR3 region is CASSLGRVSAGMTYGYTF. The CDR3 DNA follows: TGTGCCAGCAGTTTAGGTAGGGTTTCGGCAGGGATGACCTATGGCTACACCTTC.

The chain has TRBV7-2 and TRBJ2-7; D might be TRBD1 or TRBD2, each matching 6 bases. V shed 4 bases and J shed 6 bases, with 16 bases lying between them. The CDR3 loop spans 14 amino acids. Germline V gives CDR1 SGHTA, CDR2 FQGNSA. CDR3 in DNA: TGTGCCAGCAGCTCTGATGGGGGGCAGAGCGAGCAGTACTTC. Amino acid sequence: CASSSDGGQSEQYF. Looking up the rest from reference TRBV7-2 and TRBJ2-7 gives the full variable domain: GAGVSQSPSNKVTEKGKDVELRCDPISGHTALYWYRQSLGQGLEFLIYFQGNSAPDKSGLPSDRFSAERTGGSVSTLTIQRTQQEDSAVYLCASSSDGGQSEQYFGPGTRLTVT.

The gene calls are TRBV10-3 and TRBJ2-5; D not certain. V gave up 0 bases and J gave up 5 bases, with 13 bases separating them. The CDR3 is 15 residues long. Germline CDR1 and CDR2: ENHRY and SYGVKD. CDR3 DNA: TGTGCCATCAGTGAGTCGGCCATGCTGGGGGAGACCCAGTACTTC. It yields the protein CAISESAMLGETQYF.

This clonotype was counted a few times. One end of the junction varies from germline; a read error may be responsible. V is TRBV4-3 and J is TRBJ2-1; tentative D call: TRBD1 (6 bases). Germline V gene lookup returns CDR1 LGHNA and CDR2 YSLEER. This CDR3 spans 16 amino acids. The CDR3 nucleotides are TGCGCCAGCAGCCAAGTAGACAGGAGCTCCTACAATGAGAAGTTCTTC. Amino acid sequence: CASSQVDRSSYNEKFF.